The 9 T cell receptor beta chains below come from one sample, sequenced in a study of T cell changes during pregnancy in multiple sclerosis (dated 2019 in TCRdb). The library came from the immunoSEQ multiplex PCR assay. In its TCRdb copy, this immuneACCESS table keeps in-frame sequences only and misses some clones. Where compared with another copy, unresolved V genes explain less than half of these, and the others have no known cause. The sample includes about 15,000 clones, with roughly 83% observed a single time. Of the sample, about 15% falls within the top ten clones. Sample: CD8+ T cells from peripheral blood mononuclear cells, taken after pregnancy. These receptors originate from a female donor in good health, enrolled as a control in a pregnancy study.

This clone was counted only a few times. This chain uses TRBV7-8 with TRBJ2-7; no definite D call. The germline V and J ends were trimmed by 4 bases and 0 bases, with 7 bases remaining between them. The CDR3 extends over 13 amino acids. Germline V gives CDR1 SGHVS, CDR2 FQNEAQ. CDR3 nucleotides: TGTGCCAGCAGCTACACAAGCTCCTACGAGCAGTACTTC. Translated: CASSYTSSYEQYF.

By its share, this clone is medium-sized. This chain uses TRBV28 with TRBJ2-1; D is uncertain. The CDR3 sequence is 11 residues long. Germline assignment: CDR1 MDHEN and CDR2 SYDVKM. The V end lost 2 bases, the J end lost 9 bases, and 5 bases lay between the germline ends. The CDR3 reads CASSLGVEQFF. The CDR3 nucleotides are TGTGCCAGCAGTTTAGGAGTTGAGCAGTTCTTC.

There are many counts of this clone. The chain has TRBV4-2 and TRBJ1-1; D is possibly TRBD1 (5 bases). This CDR3 region has 15 residues. V was pared by 0 bases and J by 8 bases, with 16 bases between. Germline V gene data show CDR1 as LGHNA and CDR2 as YNFKEQ. The CDR3 DNA reads TGTGCCAGCAGCCAAGAGGAGGGAGGGGTGTTCGAAGCTTTCTTT. This codes for CASSQEEGGVFEAFF.

The rearrangement joins TRBV6-1 to TRBJ1-1, with 8 bases that match TRBD1. The CDR3 totals 16 residues. Germline CDR1 reads MNHNS; CDR2 reads SASEGT. Germline trimming cut 2 bases from V and 0 bases from J; bases unmatched to any gene: 5. CDR3 DNA sequence: TGTGCCAGCAGTGAACTAATGGGACAGGTGAACACTGAAGCTTTCTTT. Its translation is CASSELMGQVNTEAFF.

V usage is TRBV27 and J usage is TRBJ2-7, with D tentatively TRBD1 (5 bases). V was shortened by 0 bases and J by 3 bases, with 9 bases between the two germline ends. CDR1 is MNHEY, CDR2 SMNVEV, per germline (reference sequence). The CDR3 spans 14 residues. This chain's CDR3 is CASSLSQGNYEQYF. CDR3 bases: TGTGCCAGCAGTTTATCGCAGGGAAACTACGAGCAGTACTTC.

The chain is built from TRBV4-2 and TRBJ2-7; 8 bases match TRBD1. CDR1 and CDR2 (germline): LGHNA, YNFKEQ. The CDR3 consists of 13 residues. V shed 4 bases and J 3 bases; nucleotides not matched to a gene: 2. In DNA, the CDR3 is TGTGCCAGCAGCCCAGGGGGCGGCTACGAGCAGTACTTC. Translating gives CASSPGGGYEQYF.

The V gene is TRBV10-2, the J gene TRBJ2-1, with D unresolved. The CDR3 runs 14 residues. The V end lost 3 bases, the J end lost 0 bases, and 6 bases lay between the germline ends. CDR1 and CDR2 from the germline V gene are WSHSY and SAAADI. In DNA form, the CDR3 reads TGCGCCAGCAGTGACCTGAGCTCCTACAATGAGCAGTTCTTC. It translates to CASSDLSSYNEQFF.

The chain has TRBV7-8 and TRBJ1-5; no firm D call. The CDR3 consists of 16 residues. Looked up from germline, CDR1 is SGHVS and CDR2 is FQNEAQ. V shed 5 bases and J shed 2 bases, with 16 bases lying between them. The CDR3: CASSPRTDFRNQPQHF. In nucleotides, the CDR3 is TGTGCCAGCAGCCCCCGGACTGATTTCCGCAATCAGCCCCAGCATTTT.

A few counts support this clone. The V gene is TRBV15, the J gene TRBJ2-1; 9 bases line up with TRBD1. The V segment lost 0 bases and the J segment 10 bases; nucleotides outside the gene matches: 10. CDR3 length equals 16 residues. Per the germline V gene, CDR1 is LNHNV and CDR2 is YYDKDF (reference sequence). The CDR3 bases are TGTGCCACCAGCAGAGAATCGGGACAGGGAGGACAGGAGCAGTTCTTC. Protein sequence: CATSRESGQGGQEQFF. Supplemented by reference TRBV15 and TRBJ2-1, the full variable domain reads DAMVIQNPRYQVTQFGKPVTLSCSQTLNHNVMYWYQQKSSQAPKLLFHYYDKDFNNEADTPDNFQSRRPNTSFCFLDIRSPGLGDTAMYLCATSRESGQGGQEQFFGPGTRLTVL.